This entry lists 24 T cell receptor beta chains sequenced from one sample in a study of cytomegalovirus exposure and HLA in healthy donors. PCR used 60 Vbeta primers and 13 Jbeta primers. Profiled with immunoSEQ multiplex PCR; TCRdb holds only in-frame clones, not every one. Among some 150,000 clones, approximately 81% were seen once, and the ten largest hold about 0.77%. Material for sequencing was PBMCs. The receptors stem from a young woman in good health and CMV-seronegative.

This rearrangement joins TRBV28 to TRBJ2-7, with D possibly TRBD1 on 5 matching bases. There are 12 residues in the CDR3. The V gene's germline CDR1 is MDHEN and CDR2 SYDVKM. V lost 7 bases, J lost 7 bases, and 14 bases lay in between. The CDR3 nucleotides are TGTGCCAGCATGAAAGGGGTAGGAGAGCAGTACTTC. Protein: CASMKGVGEQYF.

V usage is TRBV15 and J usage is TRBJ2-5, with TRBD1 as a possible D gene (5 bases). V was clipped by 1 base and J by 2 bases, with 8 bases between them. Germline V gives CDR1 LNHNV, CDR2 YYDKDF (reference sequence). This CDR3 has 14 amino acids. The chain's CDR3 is CATSRGHRQETQYF. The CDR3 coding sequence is TGTGCCACCAGCAGAGGTCACAGGCAAGAGACCCAGTACTTC.

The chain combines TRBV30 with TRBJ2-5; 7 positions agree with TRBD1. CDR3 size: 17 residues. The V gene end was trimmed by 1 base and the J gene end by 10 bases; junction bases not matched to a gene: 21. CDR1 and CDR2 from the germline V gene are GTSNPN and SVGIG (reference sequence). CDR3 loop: CAWSGRRQGILPGDQYF. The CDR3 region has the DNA TGTGCCTGGAGTGGGCGCAGACAGGGTATCCTCCCTGGGGACCAGTACTTC.

CDR3 loop: CASSQRRGTLFSYNEQFF. The CDR3 DNA reads as TGTGCCAGCAGTCAGCGCCGCGGGACCTTGTTCTCCTACAATGAGCAGTTCTTC. The chain has TRBV27 and TRBJ2-1; maybe TRBD2 (6 bases). Looked up from germline, CDR1 is MNHEY and CDR2 is SMNVEV (reference sequence). The CDR3 covers 18 residues. V gave up 5 bases and J gave up 0 bases, with 20 bases separating them.

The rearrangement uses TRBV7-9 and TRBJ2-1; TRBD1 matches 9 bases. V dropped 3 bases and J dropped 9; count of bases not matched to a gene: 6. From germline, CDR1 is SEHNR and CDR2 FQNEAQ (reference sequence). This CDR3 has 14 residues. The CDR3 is CASSLVQGASEQFF. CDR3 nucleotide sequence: TGTGCCAGCAGCTTGGTACAGGGGGCTAGTGAGCAGTTCTTC.

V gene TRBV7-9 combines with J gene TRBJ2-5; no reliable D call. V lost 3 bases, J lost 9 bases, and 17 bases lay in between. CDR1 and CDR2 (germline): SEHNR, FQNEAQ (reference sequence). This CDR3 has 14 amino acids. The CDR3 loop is CASSFTGFSEAQYF. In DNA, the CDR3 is TGTGCCAGCAGCTTCACCGGCTTCTCCGAGGCCCAGTACTTC.

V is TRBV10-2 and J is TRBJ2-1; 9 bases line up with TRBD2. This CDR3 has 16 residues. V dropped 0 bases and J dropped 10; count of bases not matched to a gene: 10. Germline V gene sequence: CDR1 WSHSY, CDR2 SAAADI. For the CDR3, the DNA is TGCGCCAGCAGTGAGTCCCGGGGTAGCGGGAGTGGGGAGCAGTTCTTC. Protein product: CASSESRGSGSGEQFF.

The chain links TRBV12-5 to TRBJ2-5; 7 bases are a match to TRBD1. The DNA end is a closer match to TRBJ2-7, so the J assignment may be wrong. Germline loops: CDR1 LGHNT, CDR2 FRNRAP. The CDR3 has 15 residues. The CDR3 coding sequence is TGTGCTAGTGGTGGAACCAGGGGGATCTCCTACGAGCAGTACTTC. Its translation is CASGGTRGISYEQYF.

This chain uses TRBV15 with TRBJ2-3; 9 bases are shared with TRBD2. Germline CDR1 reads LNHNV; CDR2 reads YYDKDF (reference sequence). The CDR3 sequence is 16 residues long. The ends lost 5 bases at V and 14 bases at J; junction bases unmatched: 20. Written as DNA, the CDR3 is TGTGCCACCAGCCGAACCGGAGGAAATAGCGGGAGATTGAGGTATTTT. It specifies CATSRTGGNSGRLRYF.

CDR3 protein: CASGHYEQYF. As DNA, the CDR3 is TGTGCCAGCGGACACTACGAGCAGTACTTC. The chain is built from TRBV28 and TRBJ2-7, with a possible D match to TRBD1 (5 bases). The CDR3 covers 10 residues. The ends were cut back, 8 bases at V and 3 bases at J, with 5 bases in the middle. Germline V gives CDR1 MDHEN, CDR2 SYDVKM.

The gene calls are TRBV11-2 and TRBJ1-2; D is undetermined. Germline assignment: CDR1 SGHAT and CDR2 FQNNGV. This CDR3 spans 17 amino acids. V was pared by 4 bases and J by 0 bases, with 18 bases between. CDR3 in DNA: TGTGCCAGCAGCTCTATCCACCGGGGATTAGCTAACTATGGCTACACCTTC. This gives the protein CASSSIHRGLANYGYTF.

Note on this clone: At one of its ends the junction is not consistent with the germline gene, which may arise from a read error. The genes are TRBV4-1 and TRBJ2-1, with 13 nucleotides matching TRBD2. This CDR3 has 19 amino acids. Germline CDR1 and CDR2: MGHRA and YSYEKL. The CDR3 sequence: CASSQVILAGGSSYNGQFF. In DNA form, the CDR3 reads TGCGCCAGCAGCCAAGTTATACTAGCGGGAGGGAGCTCCTACAATGGGCAGTTCTTC.

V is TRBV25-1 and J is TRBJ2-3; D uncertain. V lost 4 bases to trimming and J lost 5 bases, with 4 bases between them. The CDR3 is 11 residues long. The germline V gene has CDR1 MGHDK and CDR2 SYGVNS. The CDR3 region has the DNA TGTGCCAGCAGTGGTCGAGATACGCAGTATTTT. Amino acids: CASSGRDTQYF.

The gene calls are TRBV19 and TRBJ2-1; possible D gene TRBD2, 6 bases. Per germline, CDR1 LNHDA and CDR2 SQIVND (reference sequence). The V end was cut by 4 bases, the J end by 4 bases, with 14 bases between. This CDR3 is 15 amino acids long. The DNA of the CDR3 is TGTGCCAGTAGTAGGCTAGCGCGAATATACAATGAGCAGTTCTTC. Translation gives CASSRLARIYNEQFF.

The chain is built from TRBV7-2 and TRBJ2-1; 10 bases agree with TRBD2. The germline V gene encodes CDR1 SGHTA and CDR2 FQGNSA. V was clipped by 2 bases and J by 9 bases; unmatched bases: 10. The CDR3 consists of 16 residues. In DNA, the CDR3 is TGTGCCAGCAGCTTAAGTCCAGCGGGAGGGCCGGGTGAGCAGTTCTTC. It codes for CASSLSPAGGPGEQFF.

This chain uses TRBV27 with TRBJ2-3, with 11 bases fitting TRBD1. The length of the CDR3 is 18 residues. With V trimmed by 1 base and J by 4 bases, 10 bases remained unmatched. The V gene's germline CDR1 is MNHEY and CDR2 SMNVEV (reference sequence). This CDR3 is CASSLWPPGQGASDTQYF. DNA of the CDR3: TGTGCCAGCAGTTTATGGCCCCCAGGACAGGGGGCCTCAGATACGCAGTATTTT.

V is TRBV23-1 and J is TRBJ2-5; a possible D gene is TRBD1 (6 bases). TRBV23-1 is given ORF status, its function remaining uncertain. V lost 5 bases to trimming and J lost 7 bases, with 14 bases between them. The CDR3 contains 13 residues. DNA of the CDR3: TGCGCCAGCAGTTACAGGGACGAGCGGACCCAGTACTTC. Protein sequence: CASSYRDERTQYF.

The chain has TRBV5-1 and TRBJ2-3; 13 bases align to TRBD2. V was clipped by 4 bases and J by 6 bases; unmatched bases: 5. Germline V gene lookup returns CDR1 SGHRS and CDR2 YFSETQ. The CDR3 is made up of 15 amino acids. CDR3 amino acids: CASSVGLAGEDTQYF. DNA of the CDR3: TGCGCCAGCAGCGTTGGACTAGCGGGAGAGGATACGCAGTATTTT.

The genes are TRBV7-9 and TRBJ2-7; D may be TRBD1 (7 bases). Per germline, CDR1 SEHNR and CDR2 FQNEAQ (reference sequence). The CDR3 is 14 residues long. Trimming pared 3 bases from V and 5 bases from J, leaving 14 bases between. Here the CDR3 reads CASSFAGGSDEQYF. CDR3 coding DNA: TGTGCCAGCAGCTTCGCAGGGGGGTCAGACGAGCAGTACTTC.

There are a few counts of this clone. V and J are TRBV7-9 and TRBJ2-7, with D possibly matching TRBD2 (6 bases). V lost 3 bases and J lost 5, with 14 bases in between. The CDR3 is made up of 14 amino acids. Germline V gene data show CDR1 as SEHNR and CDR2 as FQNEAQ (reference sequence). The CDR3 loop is CASSFRDSGNEQYF. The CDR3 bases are TGTGCCAGCAGCTTCCGGGACTCTGGGAACGAGCAGTACTTC.

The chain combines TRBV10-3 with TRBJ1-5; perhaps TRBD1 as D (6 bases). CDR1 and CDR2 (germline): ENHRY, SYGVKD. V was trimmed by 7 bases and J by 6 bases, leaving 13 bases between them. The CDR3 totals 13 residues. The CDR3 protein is CAINPDSSQPQHF. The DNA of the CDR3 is TGTGCCATCAACCCGGACAGTAGTCAGCCCCAGCATTTT.

The CDR3 DNA is TGTGCCAGCAGCTTAGGTGGTAGCGGGAGACTATCCTACAATGAGCAGTTCTTC. Translation gives CASSLGGSGRLSYNEQFF. The chain is built from TRBV7-2 and TRBJ2-1; 9 bases are shared with TRBD2. Per germline, CDR1 SGHTA and CDR2 FQGNSA. CDR3 length: 18 residues. After removal of 1 base from V and 1 base from J, the junction contained 8 bases not matched to a gene.

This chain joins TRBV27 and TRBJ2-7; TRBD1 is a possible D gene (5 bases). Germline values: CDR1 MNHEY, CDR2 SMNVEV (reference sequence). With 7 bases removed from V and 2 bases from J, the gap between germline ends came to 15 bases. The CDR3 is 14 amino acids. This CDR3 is CASKKQAFPYEQYF. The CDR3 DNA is TGTGCCAGCAAAAAACAGGCATTCCCCTACGAGCAGTACTTC.

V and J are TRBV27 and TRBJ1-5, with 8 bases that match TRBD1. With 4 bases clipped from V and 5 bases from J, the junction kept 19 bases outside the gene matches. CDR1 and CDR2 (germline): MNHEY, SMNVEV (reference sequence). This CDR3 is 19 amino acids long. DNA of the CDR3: TGTGCCAGCAGTTCCTACCTCCGACAGGGGCTTTTCCCCTATCAGCCCCAGCATTTT. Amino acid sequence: CASSSYLRQGLFPYQPQHF.